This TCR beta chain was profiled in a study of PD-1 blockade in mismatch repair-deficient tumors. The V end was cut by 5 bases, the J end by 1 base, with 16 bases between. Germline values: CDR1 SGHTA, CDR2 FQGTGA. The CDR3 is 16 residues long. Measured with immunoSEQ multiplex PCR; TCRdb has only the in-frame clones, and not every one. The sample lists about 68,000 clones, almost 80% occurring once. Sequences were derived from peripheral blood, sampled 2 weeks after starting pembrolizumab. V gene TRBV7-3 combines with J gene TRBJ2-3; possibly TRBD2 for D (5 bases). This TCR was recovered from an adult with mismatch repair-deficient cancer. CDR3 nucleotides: TGTGCCAGCAGCCCCGACCCCGGGAAGCGCACAGATACGCAGTATTTT. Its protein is CASSPDPGKRTDTQYF.